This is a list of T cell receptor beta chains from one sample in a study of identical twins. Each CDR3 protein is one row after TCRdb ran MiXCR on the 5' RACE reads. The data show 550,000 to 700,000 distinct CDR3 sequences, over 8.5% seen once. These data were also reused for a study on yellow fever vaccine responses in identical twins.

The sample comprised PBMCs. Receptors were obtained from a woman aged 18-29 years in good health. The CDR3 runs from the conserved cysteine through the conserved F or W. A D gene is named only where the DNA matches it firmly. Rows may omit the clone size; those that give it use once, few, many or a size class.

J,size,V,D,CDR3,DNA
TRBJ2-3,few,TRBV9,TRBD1,CASSVRQGALMSTDTQYF,TGTGCCAGCAGCGTACGACAGGGGGCCCTAATGTCCACAGATACGCAGTATTTT
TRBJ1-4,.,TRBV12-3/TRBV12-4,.,CASSLAGRVREKLFF,TGTGCCAGCAGTTTAGCGGGCAGGGTACGGGAAAAACTGTTTTTT
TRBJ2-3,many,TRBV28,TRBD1,CASSLWGADRAGTDTQYF,TGTGCCAGCAGTTTATGGGGGGCCGACAGGGCGGGCACAGATACGCAGTATTTT
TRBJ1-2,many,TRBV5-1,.,CASSLAAGSPNYGYTF,TGCGCCAGCAGCTTGGCCGCAGGGTCCCCTAACTATGGCTACACCTTC
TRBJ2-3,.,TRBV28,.,CASRTNRHSTDTQYF,TGTGCCAGCAGGACAAACAGGCACAGCACAGATACGCAGTATTTT
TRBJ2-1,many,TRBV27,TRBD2,CASSLTSGSFSYNEQFF,TGTGCCAGCAGTTTAACTAGCGGGAGCTTCTCGTACAATGAGCAGTTCTTC
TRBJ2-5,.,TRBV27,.,CASRSRPPQETQYF,TGTGCCAGCAGAAGCCGGCCCCCCCAAGAGACCCAGTACTTC
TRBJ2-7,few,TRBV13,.,CASSVTEGGNYEQYF,TGTGCCAGCAGTGTAACAGAAGGGGGAAACTACGAGCAGTACTTC
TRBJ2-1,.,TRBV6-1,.,CASSEEMVAEQFF,TGTGCCAGCAGTGAAGAGATGGTAGCTGAGCAGTTCTTC
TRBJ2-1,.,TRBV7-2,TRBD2,CASSLGGGLGIAEQFF,TGTGCCAGCAGCTTAGGTGGGGGACTAGGAATTGCTGAGCAGTTCTTC
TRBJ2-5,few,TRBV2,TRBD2,CASSEAALAGIETQYF,TGTGCCAGCAGTGAAGCTGCCTTAGCGGGGATAGAGACCCAGTACTTC
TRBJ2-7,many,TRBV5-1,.,CASSLIPSSYEQYF,TGCGCCAGCAGCTTGATTCCGAGCTCCTACGAGCAGTACTTC
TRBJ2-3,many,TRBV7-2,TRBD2,CASTLAGATDTQYF,TGTGCCAGCACGCTAGCGGGGGCTACAGATACGCAGTATTTT
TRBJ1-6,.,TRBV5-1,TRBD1,CASSSDRGGNSPLHF,TGCGCCAGCAGCTCCGACAGGGGCGGGAATTCACCCCTCCACTTT
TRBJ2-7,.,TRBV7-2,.,CASSLGRRGYEQYF,TGTGCCAGCAGCTTAGGTAGACGCGGGTACGAGCAGTACTTC
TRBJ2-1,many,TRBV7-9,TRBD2,CASSSLAGAVYNEQFF,TGTGCCAGCAGCTCACTAGCGGGAGCTGTCTACAATGAGCAGTTCTTC
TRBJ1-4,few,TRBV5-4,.,CASSSTGAQLITANEKLFF,TGTGCCAGCAGCTCGACCGGGGCCCAGTTAATTACGGCTAATGAAAAACTGTTTTTT
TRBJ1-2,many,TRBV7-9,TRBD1,CASSYSGTGGGYTF,TGTGCCAGCAGCTACTCCGGGACAGGGGGAGGCTACACCTTC
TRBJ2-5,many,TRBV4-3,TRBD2,CASSQGGTSGRVETQYF,TGCGCCAGCAGCCAAGGAGGGACTAGCGGGAGAGTGGAGACCCAGTACTTC
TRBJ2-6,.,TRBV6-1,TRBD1,CASTRGRMGLGGNVLTF,TGTGCCAGCACGAGGGGGCGGATGGGGCTTGGAGGCAACGTCCTGACTTTC
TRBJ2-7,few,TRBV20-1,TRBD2,CSANLLATPYEQYF,TGCAGTGCTAACCTACTAGCGACCCCCTACGAGCAGTACTTC
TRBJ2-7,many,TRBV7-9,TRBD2,CASSYLAGDYEQYF,TGTGCCAGCAGTTACCTAGCGGGAGACTACGAGCAGTACTTC
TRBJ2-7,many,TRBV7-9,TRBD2,CASTSSAASGSYEQYF,TGTGCCAGCACCTCCTCCGCGGCTAGCGGGAGCTACGAGCAGTACTTC
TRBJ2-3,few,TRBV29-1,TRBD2,CSVEASGTLTNTQYF,TGCAGCGTTGAGGCTAGCGGGACCCTAACTAATACGCAGTATTTT
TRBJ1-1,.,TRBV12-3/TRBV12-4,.,CASSFREDTEAFF,TGTGCCAGCAGTTTTAGGGAGGACACTGAAGCTTTCTTT
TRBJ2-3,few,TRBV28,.,CASIPQGEDAQYF,TGTGCCAGCATCCCTCAGGGGGAGGACGCGCAGTATTTT
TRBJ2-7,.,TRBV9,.,CASSVAAQATYEQYF,TGTGCCAGCAGCGTAGCGGCACAGGCGACCTACGAGCAGTACTTC
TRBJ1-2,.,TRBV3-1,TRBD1,CASSHGGQGLRGYTF,TGTGCCAGCAGCCATGGGGGACAGGGTTTGAGAGGCTACACCTTC
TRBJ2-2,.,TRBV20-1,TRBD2,CSAPPGLAVSGELFF,TGCAGTGCGCCCCCGGGACTAGCGGTTTCCGGGGAGCTGTTTTTT
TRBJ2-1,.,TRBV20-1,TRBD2,CSALPLAGGLNEQFF,TGCAGTGCCCTACCCTTGGCGGGGGGGCTCAATGAGCAGTTCTTC
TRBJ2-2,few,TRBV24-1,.,CATSDLFGPGSNTGELFF,TGTGCCACCAGTGACCTGTTTGGTCCCGGGTCGAACACCGGGGAGCTGTTTTTT